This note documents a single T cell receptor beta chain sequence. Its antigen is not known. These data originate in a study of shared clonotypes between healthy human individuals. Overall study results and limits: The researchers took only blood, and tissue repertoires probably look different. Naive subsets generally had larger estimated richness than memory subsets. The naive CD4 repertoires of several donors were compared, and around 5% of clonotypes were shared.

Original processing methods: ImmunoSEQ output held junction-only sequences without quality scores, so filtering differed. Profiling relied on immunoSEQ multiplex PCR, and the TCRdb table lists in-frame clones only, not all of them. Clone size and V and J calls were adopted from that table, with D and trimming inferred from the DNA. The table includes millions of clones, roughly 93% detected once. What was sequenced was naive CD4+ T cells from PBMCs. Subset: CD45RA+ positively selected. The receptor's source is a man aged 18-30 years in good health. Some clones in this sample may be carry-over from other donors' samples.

The DNA for the CDR3 is TGTGCCAGCAGCCCCCGGGGTAGCGGGAGAACCACGAGTGAGCAGTTCTTC. Amino acids: CASSPRGSGRTTSEQFF. The chain carries TRBV7-3 and TRBJ2-1; 9 nucleotides align to TRBD2. The germline CDR1 and CDR2 sequences are SGHTA and FQGTGA. The CDR3 runs 17 residues. V trimming: 5 bases; J trimming: 9 bases; junction bases outside the gene matches: 17. Based on the CDR3 plus reference TRBV7-3 and TRBJ2-1, the full variable domain is GAGVSQTPSNKVTEKGKYVELRCDPISGHTALYWYRQSLGQGPEFLIYFQGTGAADDSGLPNDRFFAVRPEGSVSTLKIQRTERGDSAVYLCASSPRGSGRTTSEQFFGPGTRLTVL.